This T cell receptor (beta chain) was captured by sequencing in a study of blood T cell repertoires in COVID-19 (TCRdb year 2020). Regarding the complete study: Collaborator samples came from the United States, Italy and Spain and covered acute and convalescent phases of COVID-19. Nearly every sample came with metadata listing a de-identified subject ID, COVID-19 status, age in years and sex. The material from the prospective study consisted of cDNA or gDNA derived from T cells, B-cell-depleted T cells, or PBMCs. Deeply sampled blood TCRbeta repertoires from subjects exposed to, actively infected with, or recovered from COVID-19 were included in the dataset. Where HLA class I and class II types were available, the types were taken from metadata supplied by the sample provider, not from assay-based typing. Samples came from the ongoing ImmuneRACE study (first 160 participants) plus 1,254 subjects from 6 global collaborators. The repertoires were released in a freely available public database intended as a resource for research on the immune response to SARS-CoV-2.

As for this clone: Its binding antigen is unknown. There are no base qualities to consult, and no much larger clone falls within one base.

Whole blood was collected in K2EDTA tubes by collaborating institutions according to the institutions' own protocols. For TCRbeta analysis, collaborator samples were shipped as frozen whole blood, as isolated PBMCs, or as DNA extracted from either sample type. Overall study outcomes, separate from this receptor: The quantity of clinical and demographic metadata differed by source and by participant and was supplied without curation.

The CDR3 contains 15 residues, cysteine and phenylalanine counted. The sequence is cut down to CDR3 DNA, 45 bases in frame from base 1. The germline V gene gives CDR1 as SGDLS and CDR2 as YYNGEE. From V the trimming removes 5 bases and from J it removes 1 base, while the gene matches leave 8 bases of the junction unaccounted for. TCRbeta CDR3 regions were amplified from genomic DNA using the immunoSEQ Assay, a bias-controlled multiplex PCR. Per the source publication's procedure: The number of nucleated cells in each sample was estimated from the amplification of reference gene primers within the assay. To quantify the absolute abundance of each unique TCRbeta CDR3 rearrangement, sequence reads were collapsed and filtered. For each sample, productive Simpson clonality was calculated by taking the square root of Simpson's diversity index across productive rearrangements. TCRdb's version of the immuneACCESS table is confined to in-frame rearrangements and falls short of the full clone set. An unresolved V gene accounts for under half of the shortfall where checked; the remainder is of unknown origin. V and J calls and clone size come straight from that table; D and trimming were deduced from the DNA. The sample has a few hundred thousand clones on record, around 90% of them singletons. Of the sample, 1% is held by the ten largest clones.

What was sequenced was peripheral blood. Recombination joined TRBV9 with TRBJ1-1; 7 bases in the middle match TRBD1. The clonotype originates from a man aged 50 or older with active or convalescent COVID-19. The CDR3 reads CASSEYGTENTEAFF. The nucleotides read TGTGCCAGCAGTGAGTACGGGACAGAGAACACTGAAGCTTTCTTT.